This is a list of T cell receptor beta chains from one sample in a study of spatial heterogeneity in lung cancer. TCRdb fed the 5' RACE reads into MiXCR, producing one record per CDR3 protein. In the table there are some 64,000 distinct CDR3 sequences, 7% to 10% of which are singletons. The sample in question was PBMCs, obtained at surgery. The receptors shown here come from a female donor with early-stage non-small cell lung cancer. Both conserved end residues are part of each CDR3. A D gene is named only where the DNA matches it firmly. Rows give clone size only sometimes, using once, few, many, or a class for an expanded clone.

. | TRBJ2-2 | TRBV2 | . | TGTGCCAGCAGTGAAGCGCTTTCCGGACCTAACAGGGAGCTGTTTTTT | CASSEALSGPNRELFF
. | TRBJ1-1 | TRBV7-9 | few | TGTGCCAGCAGCTTACTGGGGGCAAGAACTGAAGCTTTCTTT | CASSLLGARTEAFF
. | TRBJ2-1 | TRBV7-2 | many | TGTGCCAGCAGCTCGCCAGGCGAGTACAATGAGCAGTTCTTC | CASSSPGEYNEQFF
. | TRBJ1-5 | TRBV6-5 | many | TGTGCCAGCAGTCCGACAGAGGAAGGTCAGCCCCAGCATTTT | CASSPTEEGQPQHF
. | TRBJ2-5 | TRBV11-1 | . | TGTACCAGCAGCTCCCGCGGAGGGGTAGGAGAGACCCAGTACTTC | CTSSSRGGVGETQYF
. | TRBJ2-7 | TRBV7-9 | many | TGTGCCAGCAGTACAAATGGGAAACCCTACGAGCAGTACTTC | CASSTNGKPYEQYF
. | TRBJ2-1 | TRBV2 | . | TGTGCCAGCAGTTTATACAGAGGACTCAATATGGAGCAGTTCTTC | CASSLYRGLNMEQFF
. | TRBJ1-2 | TRBV12-3/TRBV12-4 | few | TGTGCCAGCACTTACGGACGGATAGGCTACACCTTC | CASTYGRIGYTF
. | TRBJ2-3 | TRBV5-1 | . | TGCGCCAGCAGCTTGAGGGGGGCTTCAGATACGCAGTATTTT | CASSLRGASDTQYF
. | TRBJ2-7 | TRBV7-9 | many | TGTGCCAGCAGCCCCCTAGCGCGCACCTACGAGCAGTACTTC | CASSPLARTYEQYF
TRBD1 | TRBJ2-7 | TRBV13 | many | TGTGCCAGCAGCCTGAGGGGGCTGGGCGAGCAGTACTTC | CASSLRGLGEQYF
TRBD1 | TRBJ1-5 | TRBV18 | many | TGTGCCAGCTCACCAATGGACAGGGGGCTTGATCAGCCCCAGCATTTT | CASSPMDRGLDQPQHF
. | TRBJ2-1 | TRBV3-1 | few | TGTGCCAGCAGCCAAGATGGAAGACACGGTAATGAGCAGTTCTTC | CASSQDGRHGNEQFF
. | TRBJ1-1 | TRBV7-3 | . | TGTGCCAGCAGCTTAGCCCACTCCCCCACTGAAGCTTTCTTT | CASSLAHSPTEAFF
. | TRBJ2-3 | TRBV6-5 | few | TGTGCCAGCAGTCGGGTCCAAGCCGCCACAGATACGCAGTATTTT | CASSRVQAATDTQYF
. | TRBJ2-1 | TRBV6-1 | . | TGTGCCAGCAGTGAAGCGTGGAGGGCACGAGAGCAGTTCTTC | CASSEAWRAREQFF
. | TRBJ2-5 | TRBV11-2 | few | TGTGCCAGCAGCTCCACGGGACACGAAGGAGAGACCCAGTACTTC | CASSSTGHEGETQYF
TRBD1 | TRBJ1-2 | TRBV29-1 | many | TGCAGCGTTGAAGAATGGTCGGACAGGCATGGCTACACCTTC | CSVEEWSDRHGYTF
TRBD2 | TRBJ2-2 | TRBV5-6 | . | TGTGCCAGCAGCTCCGACCTAGCGGGGTGGAACACCGGGGAGCTGTTTTTT | CASSSDLAGWNTGELFF
. | TRBJ2-2 | TRBV12-3/TRBV12-4 | many | TGTGCCAGCGGTTTGGGGGGGAACACCGGGGAGCTGTTTTTT | CASGLGGNTGELFF
. | TRBJ2-3 | TRBV5-6 | . | TGTGCCAGCAGCCCCTCCCTCTTAGATACGCAGTATTTT | CASSPSLLDTQYF
. | TRBJ1-5 | TRBV29-1 | many | TGCAGCGTTGCCGATGTGAGCTGGGAGCCCCAGCATTTT | CSVADVSWEPQHF
. | TRBJ2-5 | TRBV7-9 | . | TGTGCCAGCAGCTTAGCTCGCGACGTGGGAGAGACCCAGTACTTC | CASSLARDVGETQYF
. | TRBJ1-1 | TRBV5-1 | few | TGCGCCAGCAGCTGGAGGACGGGTAATGAAGCTTTCTTT | CASSWRTGNEAFF
TRBD2 | TRBJ2-1 | TRBV28 | . | TGTGCCAACCGCGGACTAGCGGGGATCTCCTACAATGAGCAGTTCTTC | CANRGLAGISYNEQFF
TRBD1 | TRBJ2-1 | TRBV5-1 | many | TGCGCCAGCAGCTGGACCGGGACAGGGGGGAATGAGCAGTTCTTC | CASSWTGTGGNEQFF
. | TRBJ2-3 | TRBV10-3 | many | TGTGCCATCAGTGAGTCTCAGGGTAGGGTGACAGATACGCAGTATTTT | CAISESQGRVTDTQYF
. | TRBJ1-1 | TRBV20-1 | . | TGCAGTGCTAGAACGGGGGGGGTGAACACTGAAGCTTTCTTT | CSARTGGVNTEAFF
. | TRBJ1-2 | TRBV7-9 | . | TGTGCCAGCAGCTTAGTCGGCGCGGGAAACTATGGCTACACCTTC | CASSLVGAGNYGYTF
. | TRBJ1-6 | TRBV20-1 | many | TGCAGTGCTAGAGAGGTTCAGAATAGTAATTCACCCCTCCACTTT | CSAREVQNSNSPLHF
TRBD1 | TRBJ2-7 | TRBV5-6 | many | TGTGCCAGCAGCCCGACAGGGGTCGACGAGCAGTACTTC | CASSPTGVDEQYF
. | TRBJ2-1 | TRBV4-2 | few | TGTGCCAGCAGCCAAGAGGGGGCCTATGAGCAGTTCTTC | CASSQEGAYEQFF
. | TRBJ1-5 | TRBV7-9 | . | TGTGCCAGCAGCTTAGGACGGCAGAATCAGCCCCAGCATTTT | CASSLGRQNQPQHF
. | TRBJ2-5 | TRBV28 | many | TGTGCCAGCAGTCGGGTCCAAGAGACCCAGTACTTC | CASSRVQETQYF
. | TRBJ2-3 | TRBV6-5 | . | TGTGCCAGCAGTTCTGGGTCCAGCACAGATACGCAGTATTTT | CASSSGSSTDTQYF
TRBD1 | TRBJ2-3 | TRBV11-1 | many | TGTGCCAGCAGCCGGACAGGGACCACAGATACGCAGTATTTT | CASSRTGTTDTQYF
TRBD2 | TRBJ2-7 | TRBV5-1 | many | TGCGCCAGCAGCTTGGAAGGGTATAGCGGGACTACCTACGAGCAGTACTTC | CASSLEGYSGTTYEQYF
. | TRBJ2-6 | TRBV12-3/TRBV12-4 | many | TGTGCCAGCAGGAATTTAAACTCTGGGGCCAACGTCCTGACTTTC | CASRNLNSGANVLTF
TRBD1 | TRBJ1-2 | TRBV7-3 | . | TGTGCCAGCAGCTTAAGGGCAGGGGGAAGTGGCTACACCTTC | CASSLRAGGSGYTF
. | TRBJ2-2 | TRBV7-3 | few | TGTGCCAGCAGCGCAACCTACACCGGGGAGCTGTTTTTT | CASSATYTGELFF
. | TRBJ1-1 | TRBV19 | . | TGTGCCAGTAATAGGGACGGGAGCACTGAAGCTTTCTTT | CASNRDGSTEAFF
. | TRBJ1-2 | TRBV19 | . | TGTGCCAGTAGTATACCGGGGCTTAACTATGGCTACACCTTC | CASSIPGLNYGYTF
. | TRBJ2-1 | TRBV19 | many | TGTGCCAGTAAAGACTTAGCTAGGAATGAGCAGTTCTTC | CASKDLARNEQFF
TRBD1 | TRBJ2-3 | TRBV5-1 | few | TGCGCCAGCAGCTCCGGGACAGCAACATCCACAGATACGCAGTATTTT | CASSSGTATSTDTQYF
. | TRBJ1-4 | TRBV20-1 | few | TGCAGTGCTAGAGAACACCCACAGGGAGCTAATGAAAAACTGTTTTTT | CSAREHPQGANEKLFF
TRBD1 | TRBJ2-3 | TRBV24-1 | few | TGTGCCACCAGTGCTCCCATAGGGGGCTCTAGCACAGATACGCAGTATTTT | CATSAPIGGSSTDTQYF
. | TRBJ1-4 | TRBV5-1 | many | TGCGCCAGCAGCTTGGCTCCACAGGGAGCGAATGAAAAACTGTTTTTT | CASSLAPQGANEKLFF
TRBD1 | TRBJ1-1 | TRBV5-1 | many | TGCGCCAGCAGCTTGGGGACAGGCCCTGAAGCTTTCTTT | CASSLGTGPEAFF
. | TRBJ2-2 | TRBV2 | many | TGTGCCAGCAGCAACAATGCTGGGGAGCTGTTTTTT | CASSNNAGELFF
TRBD1 | TRBJ1-5 | TRBV2 | many | TGTGCCAGCAGTCGTGAACAGGGGAAAGAGCAGCCCCAGCATTTT | CASSREQGKEQPQHF
. | TRBJ1-2 | TRBV14 | many | TGTGCCAGCAGCCCCGTTGGGGGGATCGCCTATGGCTACACCTTC | CASSPVGGIAYGYTF
. | TRBJ2-7 | TRBV9 | few | TGTGCCAGCAGCGTAGATGGTACTGCAGGCTACGAGCAGTACTTC | CASSVDGTAGYEQYF
. | TRBJ1-2 | TRBV5-8 | . | TGTGCCAGCAGCTCGAGATTGATTGGCTACACCTTC | CASSSRLIGYTF
TRBD1 | TRBJ2-5 | TRBV19 | . | TGTGCCAGTAGTACTACAGGGGAAAAAGAGACCCAGTACTTC | CASSTTGEKETQYF
TRBD1 | TRBJ2-4 | TRBV23-1 | . | TGCGCCAGCCCTTTGGGACAGGGGAAGGCCAAAAACATTCAGTACTTC | CASPLGQGKAKNIQYF